The 6 T cell receptor beta chains in this list originate from one sample, sequenced in a study of Tregs in tolerant kidney transplant recipients. This table comes from immunoSEQ multiplex PCR, and its TCRdb copy is limited to in-frame clones, with some not included. This sample has tens of thousands of clones, with less than 90% found just once. Material: CD4+ T cells from blood, obtained before the transplant. The receptors come from a human donor who received a combined kidney and bone marrow transplant.

V usage is TRBV2 and J usage is TRBJ1-1, with 10 bases aligning to TRBD1. In germline, CDR1 is SNHLY, CDR2 FYNNEI. The V gene end was trimmed by 6 bases and the J gene end by 1 base; junction bases not matched to a gene: 8. This CDR3 is 16 amino acids long. The CDR3 spells CASRVGQGGGNTEAFF. The CDR3 DNA reads as TGTGCCAGCAGAGTCGGACAGGGGGGAGGGAACACTGAAGCTTTCTTT. The full variable domain, in which reference TRBV2 and TRBJ1-1 provide the parts outside the CDR3, is EPEVTQTPSHQVTQMGQEVILRCVPISNHLYFYWYRQILGQKVEFLVSFYNNEISEKSEIFDDQFSVERPDGSNFTLKIRSTKLEDSAMYFCASRVGQGGGNTEAFFGQGTRLTVV.

This chain joins TRBV19 and TRBJ2-2; 7 bases line up with TRBD2. In germline, CDR1 is LNHDA, CDR2 SQIVND (reference sequence). The CDR3 has 15 amino acids. V lost 4 bases, J lost 4 bases, and 6 bases stayed unmatched. The CDR3 region has the DNA TGTGCCAGTAGTAAAAGCGGGGTAGTCACCGGGGAGCTGTTTTTT. Translating it yields CASSKSGVVTGELFF.

The chain links TRBV29-1 to TRBJ2-3, with D possibly TRBD1 on 5 matching bases. The germline V and J ends were trimmed by 6 bases and 6 bases, with 22 bases remaining between them. Looked up from germline, CDR1 is SQVTM and CDR2 is ANQGSEA. The CDR3 is made up of 15 amino acids. The CDR3 here is CSVPLGTGRQDTQYF. The CDR3 nucleotides read TGCAGCGTCCCCCTAGGTACAGGTAGACAGGATACGCAGTATTTT.

In its sample, this clone was seen once. This chain links TRBV19 with TRBJ2-5, with D maybe TRBD2 (5 bases). Per germline, CDR1 LNHDA and CDR2 SQIVND (reference sequence). V was cut by 6 bases and J by 4 bases, with 9 bases left in between. This CDR3 region has 12 residues. The CDR3 loop is CASSRGPETQYF. The CDR3 DNA reads as TGTGCCAGTAGCCGAGGGCCAGAGACCCAGTACTTC.

The rearrangement joins TRBV5-6 to TRBJ2-1; perhaps TRBD2 as D (5 bases). Germline V lookup: CDR1 SGHDT, CDR2 YYEEEE. CDR3 length: 17 amino acids. The ends were cut back, 1 base at V and 0 bases at J, with 14 bases in the middle. CDR3 in amino acids: CASSLWRVPSSYNEQFF. CDR3 DNA sequence: TGTGCCAGCAGCTTGTGGCGGGTACCGAGCTCCTACAATGAGCAGTTCTTC.

This clone was seen a few times. The J gene is TRBJ2-2, the V gene TRBV11-3, with a tentative D call TRBD2 (5 bases). This CDR3 is 13 amino acids long. CDR1 is SGHNT and CDR2 is YENEEA in the germline V gene. The V end lost 5 bases, the J end lost 7 bases, and 11 bases lay between the germline ends. The CDR3 spells CASSHREHGELFF. Here the CDR3 DNA reads TGTGCCAGCAGCCATCGGGAACACGGGGAGCTGTTTTTT.